Below are 11 T cell receptor beta chains sequenced from a single sample in a study of blood T cell repertoires in COVID-19. This table comes from immunoSEQ multiplex PCR, and its TCRdb copy is limited to in-frame clones, with some not included. The sample holds fewer than 250,000 clones, roughly 80% seen once. Sequenced sample: PBMCs or T cells enriched from blood (not recorded which). The receptors derive from a woman aged 25 to 39 who had recovered from COVID-19.

The J gene is TRBJ2-2, the V gene TRBV24-1, with no clear D. Germline V lookup: CDR1 KGHDR, CDR2 SFDVKD. Trimming pared 4 bases from V and 0 bases from J, leaving 14 bases between. The CDR3 has 17 amino acids. CDR3 coding DNA: TGTGCCACCAGTGAATCCCGGTCTTTAGCGAACACCGGGGAGCTGTTTTTT. It specifies CATSESRSLANTGELFF.

The V gene is TRBV28, the J gene TRBJ1-1; D gene uncertain. With 2 bases removed from V and 10 bases from J, the gap between germline ends came to 14 bases. This CDR3 has 13 amino acids. CDR1 and CDR2 from the germline V gene are MDHEN and SYDVKM. The CDR3 reads CASSLTPAVRAFF. CDR3 bases: TGTGCCAGCAGTTTAACCCCCGCAGTCCGAGCTTTCTTT.

The rearrangement joins TRBV7-8 to TRBJ1-5; possible D gene TRBD1, 6 bases. V was shortened by 6 bases and J by 0 bases, with 9 bases between the two germline ends. CDR3 length: 14 residues. Germline V lookup: CDR1 SGHVS, CDR2 FQNEAQ. This chain's CDR3 is CASSRGASNQPQHF. DNA for the CDR3: TGTGCCAGCAGTCGGGGGGCTAGCAATCAGCCCCAGCATTTT.

This clone was detected many times. The rearrangement joins TRBV1 to TRBJ1-2; TRBD1, the table's D call, was not compared with the DNA. TRBV1 is noted as a pseudogene. The CDR3 has 16 residues. Here the CDR3 DNA reads TGCACCAGCAGCCAAGCGGTGGGACAGGTGAACTATGGCTACACCTTC. It encodes CTSSQAVGQVNYGYTF.

This clone was seen once. The rearrangement joins TRBV24-1 to TRBJ2-1; tentatively, D is TRBD1 (6 bases). Germline V gene lookup returns CDR1 KGHDR and CDR2 SFDVKD. V was shortened by 1 base and J by 7 bases, with 10 bases between the two germline ends. The CDR3 totals 14 residues. The CDR3 DNA reads TGTGCCACCAGTGATTTTACAGGGAGTAATGAGCAGTTCTTC. Protein product: CATSDFTGSNEQFF.

The chain uses TRBV2 and TRBJ1-2; D remains ambiguous. V shed 4 bases and J shed 3 bases, with 3 bases lying between them. The germline CDR1 and CDR2 sequences are SNHLY and FYNNEI. The CDR3 runs to 11 residues. The CDR3 reads CASSGDYGYTF. In nucleotides, the CDR3 is TGTGCCAGCAGTGGAGACTATGGCTACACCTTC.

The chain is built from TRBV5-6 and TRBJ2-7; possibly TRBD1 for D (5 bases). The CDR3 covers 16 residues. Germline CDR1 SGHDT, CDR2 YYEEEE. V was cut by 0 bases and J by 0 bases, with 13 bases left in between. The CDR3: CASSLGPGPISYEQYV. The CDR3 DNA follows: TGTGCCAGCAGCTTGGGGCCAGGGCCCATCTCCTACGAGCAGTACGTC.

This clone was counted a single time. This chain connects TRBV7-8 to TRBJ1-6; no reliable D call. Germline values: CDR1 SGHVS, CDR2 FQNEAQ. This CDR3 region has 15 residues. V shed 1 base and J shed 0 bases, with 4 bases lying between them. The CDR3 here is CASSLVGSYNSPLHF. The CDR3 DNA follows: TGTGCCAGCAGCTTAGTCGGCTCCTATAATTCACCCCTCCACTTT.

The V and J genes are TRBV11-2 and TRBJ2-1, with no clear D. V shed 6 bases and J shed 1 base, with 7 bases lying between them. This CDR3 has 13 residues. Germline lookup yields CDR1 SGHAT and CDR2 FQNNGV. The DNA of the CDR3 is TGTGCCAGCAGGCGGAGTTCCTACAATGAGCAGTTCTTC. Protein: CASRRSSYNEQFF.

The V call is TRBV15, the J call TRBJ1-1, with 7 bases lining up with TRBD1. Losses at the gene ends were 0 bases for V and 0 bases for J; bases not matched to a gene: 7. The V gene's germline CDR1 is LNHNV and CDR2 YYDKDF (reference sequence). CDR3 length: 17 residues. CDR3 in amino acids: CATSRDWRDSLNTEAFF. The CDR3 DNA sequence: TGTGCCACCAGCAGAGATTGGCGGGACAGCTTGAACACTGAAGCTTTCTTT.

J is TRBJ2-5 and V is TRBV6-5, with 10 bases aligning to TRBD2. The CDR3 sequence is 14 residues long. Germline assignment: CDR1 MNHEY and CDR2 SVGAGI. Losses at the gene ends were 3 bases for V and 2 bases for J; bases not matched to a gene: 0. The CDR3 region is CASSYSGGQETQYF. Here the CDR3 DNA reads TGTGCCAGCAGTTATAGCGGGGGGCAAGAGACCCAGTACTTC.